This TCR beta chain was identified during a study of T cells in Graves' hyperthyroidism and ophthalmopathy. What was amplified from RNA transcripts were TCR beta CDR3 regions. Primed by the HTBI set, a first-round RT-PCR was run on the TCR CDR3. TCRdb re-called the multiplex PCR reads with MiXCR, one entry per CDR3 protein. This table has about 420,000 distinct CDR3 sequences, approximately 14% appearing once. This clonotype was counted at least ten times. The study enrolled patients aged 18 to 65 with newly diagnosed hyperthyroidism of under 2 months' duration. Researchers barred patients who had uncontrolled infection, other autoimmune disease, pregnancy or lactation. Source material for PBMCs was about 10 ml fresh peripheral blood. Germline CDR1 reads DFQATT; CDR2 reads SNEGSKA (reference sequence). The CDR3 has 13 amino acids.

This TCR derives from a woman between 18 and 29 years old with Graves' hyperthyroidism. Sequencing was performed on blood. This chain uses TRBV20-1 with TRBJ1-2; D is ambiguous. CDR3 loop: CTIPPSLNYGYTF. CDR3 coding DNA: TGCACTATCCCACCGTCCCTTAACTATGGCTACACCTTC.